The TCR beta chain under discussion was sequenced for a study of T cell clonotyping in hematopoietic cell transplantation. Findings and limits, study-wide: Broader posttransplant TCR repertoire diversity was predicted by graft donor and pretransplant recipient Inverse Simpson Index values. CD4 and CD8 repertoire contributions could not be separated without sorting. At the given depth, recipient repertoires were over 95% de novo clonotypes. After transplant, recipient diversity fell while pathologically expanded clonotypes grew through day 180.

Notes on this clone: Its antigen is unknown.

Germline assignment: CDR1 SGHDT and CDR2 YYEEEE. V shed 2 bases and J shed 0 bases, with 12 bases lying between them. The CDR3 has 15 residues. Only in-frame clones appear in the TCRdb table, and some are missing; sequencing was by immunoSEQ multiplex PCR. The repertoire has about 70,000 clones, around 94% of them found once; the top ten carry 1.6%. The TCR originated in a man in his forties or fifties in good health. Some clones in this sample may be carry-over from other donors' samples. The sample was peripheral blood mononuclear cells. The chain recombines TRBV5-6 with TRBJ2-7; D might be TRBD1 (5 bases). Written as DNA, the CDR3 is TGTGCCAGCAGCTTAGCAGGGTTGCCCTCCTACGAGCAGTACTTC. Amino acids: CASSLAGLPSYEQYF.